The clone carrying this T cell receptor (beta chain) was recorded a few times. Antigen: not known. TCRdb re-called the 5' RACE reads through MiXCR, storing one row per CDR3 protein. The sample yields 410,000 or so distinct CDR3 sequences, 23% seen once. This sample stems from a study of T-cell memory formation after mild COVID-19. Overall study results and limits: Prior to infection, memory already included some responding clones, suggesting cross-reactive memory joined.

V lost 4 bases and J lost 5, with 13 bases in between. Per the germline V gene, CDR1 is SGHDT and CDR2 is YYEEEE. This CDR3 has 14 residues. The sequencing input was PBMCs or a T cell subset sorted from them (not recorded which). The source of this sequence is an adult woman who had mild COVID-19 (a few samples of this study predate the infection). Cell type and time point are not known. V is TRBV5-6 and J is TRBJ2-4; D gene ambiguous. The DNA of the CDR3 is TGTGCCAGCAGCCTGTCAGGAGAGGAAAACATTCAGTACTTC. Translating it yields CASSLSGEENIQYF.